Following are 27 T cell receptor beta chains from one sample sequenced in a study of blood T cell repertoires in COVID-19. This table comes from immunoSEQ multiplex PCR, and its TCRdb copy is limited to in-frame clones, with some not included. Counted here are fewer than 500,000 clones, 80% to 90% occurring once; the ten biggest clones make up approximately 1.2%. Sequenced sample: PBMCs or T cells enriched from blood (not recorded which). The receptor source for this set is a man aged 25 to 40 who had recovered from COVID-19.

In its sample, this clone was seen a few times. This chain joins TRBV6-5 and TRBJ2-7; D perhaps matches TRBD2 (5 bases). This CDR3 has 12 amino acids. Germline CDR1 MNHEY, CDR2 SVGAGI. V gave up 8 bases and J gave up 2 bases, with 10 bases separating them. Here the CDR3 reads CASSQAAYEQYF. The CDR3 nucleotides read TGTGCCAGCTCCCAAGCGGCCTACGAGCAGTACTTC.

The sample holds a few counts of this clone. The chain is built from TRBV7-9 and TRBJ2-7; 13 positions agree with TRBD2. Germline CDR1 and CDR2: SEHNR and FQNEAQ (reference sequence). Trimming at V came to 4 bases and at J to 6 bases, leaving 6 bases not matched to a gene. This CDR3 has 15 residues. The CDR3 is CASSSRLAGGGEQYF. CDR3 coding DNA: TGTGCCAGCAGCTCCCGACTAGCGGGGGGCGGCGAGCAGTACTTC.

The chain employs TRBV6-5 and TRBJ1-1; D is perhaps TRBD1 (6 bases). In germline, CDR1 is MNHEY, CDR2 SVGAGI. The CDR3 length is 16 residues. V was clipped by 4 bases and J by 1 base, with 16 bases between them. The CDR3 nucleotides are TGTGCCAGCAGTTCCCCCAGGGGCTGGTCGAACACTGAAGCTTTCTTT. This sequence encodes CASSSPRGWSNTEAFF.

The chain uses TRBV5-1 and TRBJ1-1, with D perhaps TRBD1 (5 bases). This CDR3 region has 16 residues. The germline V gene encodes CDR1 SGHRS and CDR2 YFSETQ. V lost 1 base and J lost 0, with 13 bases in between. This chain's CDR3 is CASSLRFGGLNTEAFF. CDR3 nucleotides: TGCGCCAGCAGCTTGAGGTTTGGGGGGTTGAACACTGAAGCTTTCTTT.

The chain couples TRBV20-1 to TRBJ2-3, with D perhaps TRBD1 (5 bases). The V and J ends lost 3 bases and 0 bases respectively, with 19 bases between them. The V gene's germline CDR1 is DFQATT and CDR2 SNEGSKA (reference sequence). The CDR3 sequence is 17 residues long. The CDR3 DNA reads TGCAGTGCTAGTAGTTTAGGGGCAGCGTCTAGCACAGATACGCAGTATTTT. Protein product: CSASSLGAASSTDTQYF.

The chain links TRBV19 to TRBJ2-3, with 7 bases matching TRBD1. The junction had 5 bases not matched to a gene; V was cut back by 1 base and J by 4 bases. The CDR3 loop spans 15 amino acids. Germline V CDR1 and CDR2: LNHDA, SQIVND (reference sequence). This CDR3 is CASSIGGQYSDTQYF. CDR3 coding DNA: TGTGCCAGTAGTATAGGGGGACAGTACTCAGATACGCAGTATTTT. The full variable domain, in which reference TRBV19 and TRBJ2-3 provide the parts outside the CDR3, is DGGITQSPKYLFRKEGQNVTLSCEQNLNHDAMYWYRQDPGQGLRLIYYSQIVNDFQKGDIAEGYSVSREKKESFPLTVTSAQKNPTAFYLCASSIGGQYSDTQYFGPGTRLTVL.

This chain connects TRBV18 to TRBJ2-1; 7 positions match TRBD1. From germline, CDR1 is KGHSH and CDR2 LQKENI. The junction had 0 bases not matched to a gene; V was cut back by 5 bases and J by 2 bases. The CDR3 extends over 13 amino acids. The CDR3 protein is CASSRGPYNEQFF. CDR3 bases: TGTGCCAGCTCAAGGGGGCCCTACAATGAGCAGTTCTTC.

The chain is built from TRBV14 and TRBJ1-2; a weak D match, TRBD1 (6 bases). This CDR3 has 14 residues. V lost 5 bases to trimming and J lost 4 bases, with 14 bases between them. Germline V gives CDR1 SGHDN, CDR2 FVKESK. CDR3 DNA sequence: TGTGCCAGCAGCTCTACAGGGCAGGGCTATGGCTACACCTTC. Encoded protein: CASSSTGQGYGYTF. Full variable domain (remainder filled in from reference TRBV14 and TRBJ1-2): EAGVTQFPSHSVIEKGQTVTLRCDPISGHDNLYWYRRVMGKEIKFLLHFVKESKQDESGMPNNRFLAERTGGTYSTLKVQPAELEDSGVYFCASSSTGQGYGYTFGSGTRLTVV.

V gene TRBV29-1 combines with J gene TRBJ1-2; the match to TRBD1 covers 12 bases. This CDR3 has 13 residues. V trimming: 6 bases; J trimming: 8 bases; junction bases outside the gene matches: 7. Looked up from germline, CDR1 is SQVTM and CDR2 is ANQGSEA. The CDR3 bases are TGCAGCGTCGGCCGGGACAGGGGGCCGGGCTACACCTTC. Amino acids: CSVGRDRGPGYTF.

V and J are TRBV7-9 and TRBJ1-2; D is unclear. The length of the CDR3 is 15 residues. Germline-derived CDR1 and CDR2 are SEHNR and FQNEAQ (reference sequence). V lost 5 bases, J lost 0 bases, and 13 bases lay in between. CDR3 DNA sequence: TGTGCCAGCAGCCGTCTGGAGTCGGCTAACTATGGCTACACCTTC. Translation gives CASSRLESANYGYTF.

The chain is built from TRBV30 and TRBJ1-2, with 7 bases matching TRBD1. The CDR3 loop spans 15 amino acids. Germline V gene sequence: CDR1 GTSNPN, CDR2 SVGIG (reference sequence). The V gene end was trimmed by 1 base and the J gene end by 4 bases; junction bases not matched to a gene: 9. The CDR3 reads CAWSDQGGLRYGYTF. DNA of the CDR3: TGTGCCTGGAGTGACCAGGGGGGACTTCGCTATGGCTACACCTTC.

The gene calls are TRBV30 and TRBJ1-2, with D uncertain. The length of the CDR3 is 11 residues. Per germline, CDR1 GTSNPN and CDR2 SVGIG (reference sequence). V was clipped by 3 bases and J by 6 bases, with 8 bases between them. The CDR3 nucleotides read TGTGCCTGGAGAAGCGAGGATGGCTACACCTTC. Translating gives CAWRSEDGYTF. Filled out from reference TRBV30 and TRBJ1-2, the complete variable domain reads SQTIHQWPATLVQPVGSPLSLECTVEGTSNPNLYWYRQAAGRGLQLLFYSVGIGQISSEVPQNLSASRPQDRQFILSSKKLLLSDSGFYLCAWRSEDGYTFGSGTRLTVV.

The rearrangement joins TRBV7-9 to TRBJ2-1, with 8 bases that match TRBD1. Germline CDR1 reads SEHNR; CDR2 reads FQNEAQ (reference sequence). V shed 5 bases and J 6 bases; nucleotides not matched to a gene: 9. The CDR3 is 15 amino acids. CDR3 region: CASSPRTGSGNEQFF. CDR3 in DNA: TGTGCCAGCAGCCCCCGGACAGGGTCAGGCAATGAGCAGTTCTTC. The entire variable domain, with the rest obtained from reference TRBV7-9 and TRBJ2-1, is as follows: DTGVSQNPRHKITKRGQNVTFRCDPISEHNRLYWYRQTLGQGPEFLTYFQNEAQLEKSRLLSDRFSAERPKGSFSTLEIQRTEQGDSAMYLCASSPRTGSGNEQFFGPGTRLTVL.

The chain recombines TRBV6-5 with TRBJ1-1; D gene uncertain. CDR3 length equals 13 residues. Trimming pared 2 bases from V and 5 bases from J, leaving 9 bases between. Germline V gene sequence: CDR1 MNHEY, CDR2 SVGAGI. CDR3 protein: CASSYGRGTEAFF. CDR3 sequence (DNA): TGTGCCAGCAGTTACGGCCGAGGGACTGAAGCTTTCTTT.

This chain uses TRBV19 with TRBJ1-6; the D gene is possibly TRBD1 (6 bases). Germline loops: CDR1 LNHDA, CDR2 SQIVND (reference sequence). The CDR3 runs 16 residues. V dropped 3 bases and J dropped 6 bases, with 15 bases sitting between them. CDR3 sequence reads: CASSIRRTAPNSPLHF. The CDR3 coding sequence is TGTGCCAGTAGTATCAGGAGGACAGCACCTAATTCACCCCTCCACTTT.

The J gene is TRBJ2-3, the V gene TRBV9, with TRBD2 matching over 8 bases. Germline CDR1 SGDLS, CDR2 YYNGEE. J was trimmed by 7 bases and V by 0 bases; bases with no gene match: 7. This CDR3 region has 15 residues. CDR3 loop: CASSVGGGGFNTQYF. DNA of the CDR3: TGTGCCAGCAGCGTAGGAGGCGGGGGGTTCAATACGCAGTATTTT.

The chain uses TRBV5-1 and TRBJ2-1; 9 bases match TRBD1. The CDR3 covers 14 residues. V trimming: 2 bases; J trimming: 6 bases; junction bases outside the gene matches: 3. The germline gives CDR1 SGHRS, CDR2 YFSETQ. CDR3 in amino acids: CASSFGTGINEQFF. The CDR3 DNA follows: TGCGCCAGCAGCTTTGGGACAGGGATCAATGAGCAGTTCTTC. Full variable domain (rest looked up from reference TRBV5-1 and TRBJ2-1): KAGVTQTPRYLIKTRGQQVTLSCSPISGHRSVSWYQQTPGQGLQFLFEYFSETQRNKGNFPGRFSGRQFSNSRSEMNVSTLELGDSALYLCASSFGTGINEQFFGPGTRLTVL.

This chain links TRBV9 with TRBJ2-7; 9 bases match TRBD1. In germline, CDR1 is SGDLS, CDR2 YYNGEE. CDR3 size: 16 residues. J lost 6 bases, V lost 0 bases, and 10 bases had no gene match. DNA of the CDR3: TGTGCCAGCAGCGTAGGCGAGACAGGGGGGACGGTCGAGCAGTACTTC. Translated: CASSVGETGGTVEQYF.

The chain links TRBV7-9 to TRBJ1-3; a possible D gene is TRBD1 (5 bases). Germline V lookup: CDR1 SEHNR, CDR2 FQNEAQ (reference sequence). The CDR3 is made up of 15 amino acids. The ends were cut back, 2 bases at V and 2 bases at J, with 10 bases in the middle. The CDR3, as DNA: TGTGCCAGCAGCTTATTCGCAGGGCCTGGAAACACCATATATTTT. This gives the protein CASSLFAGPGNTIYF.

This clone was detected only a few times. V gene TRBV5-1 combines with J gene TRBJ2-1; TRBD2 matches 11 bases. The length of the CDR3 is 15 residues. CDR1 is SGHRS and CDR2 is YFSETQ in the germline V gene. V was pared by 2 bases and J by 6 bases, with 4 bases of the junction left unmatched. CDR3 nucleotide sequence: TGCGCCAGCAGCTTAATAGCGGGGGGGACCAATGAGCAGTTCTTC. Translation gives CASSLIAGGTNEQFF.

The CDR3 DNA sequence: TGCGCCAGCCAGGTCCTAGCGGGGGGGTACAATGAGCAGTTCTTC. Translating gives CASQVLAGGYNEQFF. J is TRBJ2-1 and V is TRBV5-1; TRBD2 matches at 12 bases. Germline V gene lookup returns CDR1 SGHRS and CDR2 YFSETQ. This CDR3 region has 15 residues. The J segment lost 4 bases and the V segment lost 7 bases, leaving 6 bases of the junction unmatched.

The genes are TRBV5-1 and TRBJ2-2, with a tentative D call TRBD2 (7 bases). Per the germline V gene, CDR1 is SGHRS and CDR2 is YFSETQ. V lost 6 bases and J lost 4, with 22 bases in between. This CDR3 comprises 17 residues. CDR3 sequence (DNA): TGCGCCAGCACCGGGGCTAGCGGAGGGGGGACCACCGGGGAGCTGTTTTTT. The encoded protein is CASTGASGGGTTGELFF.

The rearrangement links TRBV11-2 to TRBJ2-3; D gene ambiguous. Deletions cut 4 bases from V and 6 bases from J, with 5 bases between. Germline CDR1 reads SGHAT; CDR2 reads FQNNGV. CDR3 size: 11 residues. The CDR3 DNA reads TGTGCCAGCAGCTCCCCGGATACGCAGTATTTT. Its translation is CASSSPDTQYF.

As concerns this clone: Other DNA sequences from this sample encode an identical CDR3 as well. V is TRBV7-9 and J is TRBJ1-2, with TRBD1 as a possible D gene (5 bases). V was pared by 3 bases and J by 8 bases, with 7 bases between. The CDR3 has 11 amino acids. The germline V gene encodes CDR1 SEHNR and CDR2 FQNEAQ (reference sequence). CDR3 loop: CASSLQGGYTF. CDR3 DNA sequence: TGTGCCAGCAGCTTGCAGGGAGGCTACACCTTC. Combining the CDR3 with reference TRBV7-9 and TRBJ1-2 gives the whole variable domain DTGVSQNPRHKITKRGQNVTFRCDPISEHNRLYWYRQTLGQGPEFLTYFQNEAQLEKSRLLSDRFSAERPKGSFSTLEIQRTEQGDSAMYLCASSLQGGYTFGSGTRLTVV.

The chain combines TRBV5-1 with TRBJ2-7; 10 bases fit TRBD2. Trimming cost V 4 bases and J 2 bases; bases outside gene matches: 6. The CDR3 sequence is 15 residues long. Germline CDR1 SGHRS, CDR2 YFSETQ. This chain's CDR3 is CASSPTSGLAYEQYF. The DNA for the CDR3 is TGCGCCAGCAGCCCGACTAGCGGGCTGGCCTACGAGCAGTACTTC.

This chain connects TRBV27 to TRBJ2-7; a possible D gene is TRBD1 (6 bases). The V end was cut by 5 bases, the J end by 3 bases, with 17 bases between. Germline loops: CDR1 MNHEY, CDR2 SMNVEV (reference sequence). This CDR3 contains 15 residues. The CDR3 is CASSTYPRGSYEQYF. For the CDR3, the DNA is TGTGCCAGCAGTACATACCCCAGGGGAAGCTACGAGCAGTACTTC.

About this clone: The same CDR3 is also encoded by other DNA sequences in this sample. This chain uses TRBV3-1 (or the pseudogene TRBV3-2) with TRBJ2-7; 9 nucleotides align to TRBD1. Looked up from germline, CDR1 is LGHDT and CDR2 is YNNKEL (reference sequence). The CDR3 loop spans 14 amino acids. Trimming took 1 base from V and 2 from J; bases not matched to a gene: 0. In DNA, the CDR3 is TGTGCCAGCAGCCAAGGGACAGGGGCCTACGAGCAGTACTTC. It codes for CASSQGTGAYEQYF.